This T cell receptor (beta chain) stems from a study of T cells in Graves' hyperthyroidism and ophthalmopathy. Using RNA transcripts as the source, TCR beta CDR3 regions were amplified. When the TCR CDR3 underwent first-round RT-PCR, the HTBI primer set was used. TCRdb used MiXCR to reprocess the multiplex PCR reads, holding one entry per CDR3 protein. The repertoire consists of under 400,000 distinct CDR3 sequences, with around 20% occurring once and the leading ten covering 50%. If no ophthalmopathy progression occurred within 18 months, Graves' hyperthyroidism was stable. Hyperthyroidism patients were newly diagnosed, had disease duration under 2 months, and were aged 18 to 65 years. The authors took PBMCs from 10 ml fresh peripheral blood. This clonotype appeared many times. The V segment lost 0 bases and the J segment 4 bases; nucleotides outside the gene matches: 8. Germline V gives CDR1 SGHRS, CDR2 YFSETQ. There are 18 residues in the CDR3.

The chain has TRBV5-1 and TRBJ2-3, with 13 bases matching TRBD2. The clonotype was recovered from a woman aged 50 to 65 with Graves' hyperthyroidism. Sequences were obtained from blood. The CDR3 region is CASSLETSGRAGADTQYF. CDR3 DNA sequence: TGCGCCAGCAGCTTGGAAACTAGCGGGAGGGCGGGGGCAGATACGCAGTATTTT.